Each of the 10 T cell receptor beta chains below was sequenced from the same sample in a study of cytomegalovirus exposure and HLA in healthy donors. PCR involved 60 Vbeta and 13 Jbeta primers. Clones were sequenced by immunoSEQ multiplex PCR, and TCRdb holds only the in-frame ones, with some missing. In the table there are about 200,000 clones, 82% of which are singletons. Sequenced input: PBMCs. Every receptor here comes from a woman aged 45-65 years in good health and CMV-seropositive.

Remarks on this clone: The sample contains more than one DNA sequence encoding this CDR3. J is TRBJ1-5 and V is TRBV19; D is unclear. This CDR3 is 14 amino acids long. CDR1 LNHDA and CDR2 SQIVND come from the germline V gene (reference sequence). V lost 3 bases, J lost 2 bases, and 8 bases lay in between. Here the CDR3 DNA reads TGTGCCAGTAGTATCACCGGGGGCAATCAGCCCCAGCATTTT. Protein product: CASSITGGNQPQHF.

This chain connects TRBV5-1 to TRBJ1-3; D perhaps matches TRBD1 (6 bases). Germline lookup yields CDR1 SGHRS and CDR2 YFSETQ. The V end was cut by 5 bases, the J end by 3 bases, with 6 bases between. This CDR3 has 12 residues. The CDR3 region is CASRGGGNTIYF. The CDR3 bases are TGCGCCAGCAGAGGGGGTGGAAACACCATATATTTT.

The chain combines TRBV5-4 with TRBJ1-2; 9 bases map to TRBD1. The ends lost 6 bases at V and 8 bases at J; junction bases unmatched: 17. The V gene's germline CDR1 is SGHNT and CDR2 YYREEE (reference sequence). The CDR3 covers 16 residues. The chain's CDR3 is CASNTGGTGPPRGYTF. The CDR3 DNA reads as TGTGCCAGCAACACAGGGGGGACAGGGCCCCCCAGAGGCTACACCTTC.

V and J are TRBV27 and TRBJ1-2, with 7 bases fitting TRBD1. V gave up 2 bases and J gave up 8 bases; unmatched junction bases: 8. Germline loops: CDR1 MNHEY, CDR2 SMNVEV (reference sequence). This CDR3 comprises 14 residues. CDR3 residues: CASSLKLQGGGYTF. DNA for the CDR3: TGTGCCAGCAGTTTAAAGTTGCAGGGGGGCGGCTACACCTTC.

This rearrangement joins TRBV28 to TRBJ2-5, with TRBD2 matching 7 bases. The CDR3 is made up of 14 amino acids. Germline lookup yields CDR1 MDHEN and CDR2 SYDVKM. The J segment lost 7 bases and the V segment lost 5 bases, leaving 10 bases of the junction unmatched. CDR3 DNA sequence: TGTGCCAGCAGTCCGCATGGGTCGGGGGGGACCCAGTACTTC. This translates into CASSPHGSGGTQYF.

This chain connects TRBV29-1 to TRBJ2-3; a possible D gene is TRBD1 (5 bases). V was cut by 4 bases and J by 0 bases, with 11 bases left in between. The CDR3 covers 14 residues. CDR1 and CDR2 from the germline V gene are SQVTM and ANQGSEA. The CDR3 protein is CSVGTQISTDTQYF. CDR3 in DNA: TGCAGCGTTGGGACACAAATCAGCACAGATACGCAGTATTTT.

The V and J genes are TRBV9 and TRBJ1-3; no reliable D call. Germline CDR1 and CDR2: SGDLS and YYNGEE. The length of the CDR3 is 17 residues. Trimming pared 0 bases from V and 1 base from J, leaving 14 bases between. CDR3 in amino acids: CASSVAEVFTSGNTIYF. CDR3 DNA sequence: TGTGCCAGCAGCGTAGCTGAGGTTTTCACTTCTGGAAACACCATATATTTT. Drawing the rest from reference TRBV9 and TRBJ1-3, the complete variable domain is DSGVTQTPKHLITATGQRVTLRCSPRSGDLSVYWYQQSLDQGLQFLIQYYNGEERAKGNILERFSAQQFPDLHSELNLSSLELGDSALYFCASSVAEVFTSGNTIYFGEGSWLTVV.

The chain links TRBV7-9 to TRBJ1-5; 12 bases line up with TRBD1. This CDR3 is 17 amino acids long. With 2 bases clipped from V and 5 bases from J, the junction kept 7 bases outside the gene matches. CDR1 and CDR2 from the germline V gene are SEHNR and FQNEAQ (reference sequence). In DNA form, the CDR3 reads TGTGCCAGCAGCTTAACCGGGACAGGGGGCGTCGATCAGCCCCAGCATTTT. Amino acid sequence: CASSLTGTGGVDQPQHF. Variable domain in full (rest from reference TRBV7-9 and TRBJ1-5): DTGVSQNPRHKITKRGQNVTFRCDPISEHNRLYWYRQTLGQGPEFLTYFQNEAQLEKSRLLSDRFSAERPKGSFSTLEIQRTEQGDSAMYLCASSLTGTGGVDQPQHFGDGTRLSIL.

The V gene is TRBV18, the J gene TRBJ1-1; a weak D match, TRBD1 (5 bases). V dropped 0 bases and J dropped 5 bases, with 10 bases sitting between them. The CDR3 totals 14 residues. Germline V gene lookup returns CDR1 KGHSH and CDR2 LQKENI. The CDR3 protein is CASSPPGGGTEAFF. For the CDR3, the DNA is TGTGCCAGCTCACCACCGGGGGGAGGGACTGAAGCTTTCTTT.

The CDR3 nucleotides are TGCGCCAGCAGCCCCCGTCAGGGGTGGGATACGCAGTATTTT. Amino acid sequence: CASSPRQGWDTQYF. The V call is TRBV5-1, the J call TRBJ2-3, with D possibly being TRBD1 (6 bases). Per germline, CDR1 SGHRS and CDR2 YFSETQ. This CDR3 is 14 amino acids long. V lost 4 bases and J lost 6, with 15 bases in between.